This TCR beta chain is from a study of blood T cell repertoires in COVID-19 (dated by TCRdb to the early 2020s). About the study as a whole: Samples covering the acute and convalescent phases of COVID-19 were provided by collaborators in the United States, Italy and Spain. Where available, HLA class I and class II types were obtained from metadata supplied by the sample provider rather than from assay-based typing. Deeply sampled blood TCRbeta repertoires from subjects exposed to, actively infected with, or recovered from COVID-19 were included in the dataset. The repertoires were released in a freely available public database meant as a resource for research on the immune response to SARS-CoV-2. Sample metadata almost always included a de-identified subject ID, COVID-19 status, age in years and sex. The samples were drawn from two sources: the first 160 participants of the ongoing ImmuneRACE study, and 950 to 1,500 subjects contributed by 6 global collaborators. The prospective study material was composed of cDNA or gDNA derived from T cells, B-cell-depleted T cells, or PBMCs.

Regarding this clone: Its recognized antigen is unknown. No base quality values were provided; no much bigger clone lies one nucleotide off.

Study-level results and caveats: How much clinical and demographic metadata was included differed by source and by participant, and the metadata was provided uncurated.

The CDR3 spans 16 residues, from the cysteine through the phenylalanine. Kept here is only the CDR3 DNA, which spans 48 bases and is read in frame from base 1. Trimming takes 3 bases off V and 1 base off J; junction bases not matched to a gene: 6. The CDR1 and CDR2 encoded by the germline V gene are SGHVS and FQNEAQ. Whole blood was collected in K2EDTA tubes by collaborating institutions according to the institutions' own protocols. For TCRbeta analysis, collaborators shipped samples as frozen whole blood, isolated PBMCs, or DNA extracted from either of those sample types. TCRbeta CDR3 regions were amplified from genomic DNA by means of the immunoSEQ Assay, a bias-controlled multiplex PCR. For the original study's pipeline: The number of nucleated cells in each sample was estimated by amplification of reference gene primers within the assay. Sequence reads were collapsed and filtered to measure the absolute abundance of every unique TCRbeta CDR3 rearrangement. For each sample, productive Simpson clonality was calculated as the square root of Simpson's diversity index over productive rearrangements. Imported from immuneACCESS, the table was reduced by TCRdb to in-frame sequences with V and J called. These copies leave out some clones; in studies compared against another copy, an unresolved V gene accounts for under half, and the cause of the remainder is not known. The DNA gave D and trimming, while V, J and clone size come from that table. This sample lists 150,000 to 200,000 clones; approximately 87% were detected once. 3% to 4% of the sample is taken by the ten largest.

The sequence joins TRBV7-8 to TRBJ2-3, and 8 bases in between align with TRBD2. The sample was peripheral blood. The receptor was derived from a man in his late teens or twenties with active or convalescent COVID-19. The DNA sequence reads TGTGCCAGCAGCTTCGTTAGCGGGGCGGGCACAGATACGCAGTATTTT. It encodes CASSFVSGAGTDTQYF.